The 10 T cell receptor beta chains presented below share a single source sample, sequenced in a study of blood T cell repertoires in COVID-19. Some clones are missing from TCRdb's copy, which holds only in-frame ones; the method was immunoSEQ multiplex PCR. The sample lists tens of thousands of clones; roughly 87% were seen once. Sequenced input: peripheral blood. The receptors were gathered from a woman between 55 and 75 years old with COVID-19, enrolled during active disease.

The rearrangement links TRBV24-1 to TRBJ2-3, with TRBD1 matching 11 bases. The V gene end was trimmed by 4 bases and the J gene end by 4 bases; junction bases not matched to a gene: 9. The CDR3 length is 17 residues. The germline CDR1 and CDR2 sequences are KGHDR and SFDVKD. CDR3 sequence reads: CATSDRDGQGASDTQYF. The CDR3 DNA sequence: TGTGCCACCAGTGACCGTGACGGACAGGGGGCTTCAGATACGCAGTATTTT.

The chain has TRBV4-3 and TRBJ2-5; TRBD2 matches at 13 bases. This CDR3 is built from 19 residues. Germline V gives CDR1 LGHNA, CDR2 YSLEER. V gave up 4 bases and J gave up 4 bases; unmatched junction bases: 15. CDR3 DNA sequence: TGCGCCAGCAGCCGTGGGACATTAACGGGACTAGCGGGGTCAGAGACCCAGTACTTC. Translating it yields CASSRGTLTGLAGSETQYF.

The J gene is TRBJ1-1, the V gene TRBV10-3; the D is unclear. Germline-derived CDR1 and CDR2 are ENHRY and SYGVKD. This CDR3 comprises 15 residues. Trimming left V 3 bases short and J 3 bases short, with 14 bases between. CDR3 amino acids: CAISDSRGSHTEAFF. The CDR3 DNA is TGTGCCATCAGTGACTCCCGGGGTTCCCACACTGAAGCTTTCTTT.

This chain uses TRBV7-2 with TRBJ2-4; 7 nucleotides match TRBD2. Germline CDR1 is SGHTA and CDR2 is FQGNSA. Trimming removed 0 bases from V and 7 bases from J; junction bases left unmatched: 6. The CDR3 loop spans 15 amino acids. The CDR3 nucleotides are TGTGCCAGCAGCTTAGCTCAAGGGGAGGGGAACATTCAGTACTTC. This sequence encodes CASSLAQGEGNIQYF.

J is TRBJ1-2 and V is TRBV4-3; 7 positions match TRBD1. CDR1 and CDR2 (germline): LGHNA, YSLEER. The CDR3 spans 15 residues. Germline trimming cut 3 bases from V and 2 bases from J; bases unmatched to any gene: 6. The CDR3 loop is CASSQIDRVNYGYTF. The CDR3 DNA follows: TGCGCCAGCAGCCAGATCGACAGGGTGAACTATGGCTACACCTTC.

This clone came up a few times. The chain couples TRBV4-1 to TRBJ2-1, with 10 bases identical to TRBD2. J gave up 7 bases and V 6 bases, and 12 bases lay outside the gene matches. This CDR3 region has 16 residues. Germline V gene sequence: CDR1 MGHRA, CDR2 YSYEKL. CDR3 in DNA: TGCGCCAGCAGTCCAAGAAGTAGCGGGGGGCAGAATGAGCAGTTCTTC. Translated, it gives CASSPRSSGGQNEQFF.

The gene calls are TRBV18 and TRBJ1-1, with TRBD1 matching 11 bases. Germline CDR1 is KGHSH and CDR2 is LQKENI. The CDR3 sequence is 15 residues long. The trim removed 4 bases at V and 2 bases at J, leaving 3 bases unmatched. CDR3 in DNA: TGTGCCAGCTCACGGGGGACAGGGGGTAACACTGAAGCTTTCTTT. This encodes CASSRGTGGNTEAFF. Full variable domain (remainder filled in from reference TRBV18 and TRBJ1-1): NAGVMQNPRHLVRRRGQEARLRCSPMKGHSHVYWYRQLPEEGLKFMVYLQKENIIDESGMPKERFSAEFPKEGPSILRIQQVVRGDSAAYFCASSRGTGGNTEAFFGQGTRLTVV.

V and J are TRBV5-1 and TRBJ2-1; TRBD1 matches 9 bases. V gave up 2 bases and J gave up 2 bases; unmatched junction bases: 8. There are 17 residues in the CDR3. The germline V gene encodes CDR1 SGHRS and CDR2 YFSETQ. CDR3 in amino acids: CASSFSMTGGTYNEQFF. Here the CDR3 DNA reads TGCGCCAGCAGCTTCTCCATGACAGGGGGAACCTACAATGAGCAGTTCTTC. The variable domain in full, completed from reference TRBV5-1 and TRBJ2-1, reads KAGVTQTPRYLIKTRGQQVTLSCSPISGHRSVSWYQQTPGQGLQFLFEYFSETQRNKGNFPGRFSGRQFSNSRSEMNVSTLELGDSALYLCASSFSMTGGTYNEQFFGPGTRLTVL.

The chain's CDR3 is CATGGQGKSSYNSPLHF. DNA for the CDR3: TGTGCTACCGGTGGACAGGGCAAGAGCTCCTATAATTCACCCCTCCACTTT. V and J are TRBV19 and TRBJ1-6; 8 bases are shared with TRBD1. The germline V gene encodes CDR1 LNHDA and CDR2 SQIVND (reference sequence). CDR3 length: 17 residues.

The chain uses TRBV18 and TRBJ1-4, with D uncertain. The germline V gene encodes CDR1 KGHSH and CDR2 LQKENI. This CDR3 has 15 residues. Between the trimmed V and J ends, which lost 3 bases and 8 bases, there was a span of 16 bases. This CDR3 reads CASSPSWNPGEKLFF. The CDR3 bases are TGTGCCAGCTCACCGTCTTGGAATCCCGGGGAAAAACTGTTTTTT. Supplemented by reference TRBV18 and TRBJ1-4, the full variable domain reads NAGVMQNPRHLVRRRGQEARLRCSPMKGHSHVYWYRQLPEEGLKFMVYLQKENIIDESGMPKERFSAEFPKEGPSILRIQQVVRGDSAAYFCASSPSWNPGEKLFFGSGTQLSVL.